This T cell receptor beta chain was identified during a study of cytomegalovirus exposure and HLA in healthy donors. Primers for the PCR totalled 60 Vbeta and 13 Jbeta. The table came from immunoSEQ multiplex PCR; TCRdb's copy has only in-frame clones and leaves some out. The repertoire includes 85,000 to 90,000 clones, over 80% of them detected once, and roughly 2.2% sits in the top ten. About this clone itself: Its antigen is undetermined.

The CDR3 covers 15 residues. The germline V gene has CDR1 SEHNR and CDR2 FQNEAQ (reference sequence). Trimming removed 2 bases from V and 6 bases from J, with 15 bases in between. Study observations and caveats: According to a later analysis, most TCR beta chains associated with CMV appeared HLA-restricted. Listed as cytomegalovirus-associated were over 150 TCR beta chains. As confirmed in vitro, a few CMV-associated chains were specific for CMV antigens.

The sequence was collected from a man younger than 35 in good health and CMV-seronegative. The sequenced sample was PBMCs. The chain couples TRBV7-9 to TRBJ2-3; TRBD2 is a possible D gene (6 bases). Written as DNA, the CDR3 is TGTGCCAGCAGCTTAACACTAGCTCTCGCGGATACGCAGTATTTT. Amino acid sequence: CASSLTLALADTQYF. The entire variable domain, with the rest obtained from reference TRBV7-9 and TRBJ2-3, is as follows: DTGVSQNPRHKITKRGQNVTFRCDPISEHNRLYWYRQTLGQGPEFLTYFQNEAQLEKSRLLSDRFSAERPKGSFSTLEIQRTEQGDSAMYLCASSLTLALADTQYFGPGTRLTVL.